This T cell receptor (beta chain) comes out of a study of neurological immune-mediated disorders. Whole-study results and caveats: According to phylogenetic grouping, one related-CDR3 cluster, a possible signature, contained the repertoires of 18 of 34 multiple sclerosis patients.

5'RACE with 10-nucleotide random UMIs generated the cDNA. Every sequencing run generated over 180 million TCR-beta sequences from 15-18 subjects. Each CDR3 protein is one row after TCRdb ran MiXCR on the 5' RACE reads. Among about 66,000 distinct CDR3 sequences listed, around 3.1% were seen once. This clonotype was seen ten or more times. Its specificity is unknown. The V end was cut by 8 bases, the J end by 0 bases, with 8 bases between. This CDR3 comprises 13 residues. Germline V lookup: CDR1 LNHNV, CDR2 YYDKDF (reference sequence). This sequence was found in a man aged 40-55 years with multiple sclerosis. Sample: PBMCs. This chain connects TRBV15 to TRBJ1-5; D is ambiguous. The CDR3 is CATAVFSNQPQHF. The CDR3 nucleotides read TGTGCCACCGCTGTTTTTAGCAATCAGCCCCAGCATTTT.